These T cell receptor beta chains were read from a single sample in a study of human T cells and chemical hapten exposure. In TCRdb, the RACE reads were re-called with MiXCR into one record per CDR3 protein. The table records some 60,000 distinct CDR3 sequences, roughly 12% of them present only once. The input for sequencing was whole blood, taken in connection with sensitization to the hapten diphenylcyclopropenone (DPC). Receptors originate from a man aged 25-45 years with alopecia areata. Some clones in this sample may be carry-over from other donors' samples. Both conserved end residues are part of each CDR3.

V gene	J gene	CDR3 protein
TRBV5-3	TRBJ2-1	CARTLARGQDNEQFF
TRBV5-6	TRBJ1-1	CASSPDPRAPATEAFF
TRBV12-3/TRBV12-4	TRBJ1-3	CASSYQPVSGNTIYF
TRBV27	TRBJ1-2	CASSPTGRNYGYTF
TRBV7-2	TRBJ2-7	CASSLDGGLGYEQYF
TRBV12-3/TRBV12-4	TRBJ2-5	CASSGQGALETQYF
TRBV11-2	TRBJ2-7	CASSLDRSSGTYEQYF
TRBV20-1	TRBJ1-5	CSAPPQYSNQPQHF
TRBV27	TRBJ2-7	CASSLLGAQPFYEQYF
TRBV28	TRBJ1-5	CASSLPGQHQPQHF
TRBV28	TRBJ2-7	CASSRGYYEQYF
TRBV7-2	TRBJ1-3	CASSSVGTGGSGNTIYF
TRBV6-4	TRBJ2-3	CASSDPPERLAGGPGTDTQYF
TRBV7-3	TRBJ2-5	CASSSQGTGGLETQYF
TRBV7-9	TRBJ1-1	CASSFWGADTEAFF
TRBV7-9	TRBJ2-1	CASSLMGEISFF
TRBV7-2	TRBJ2-1	CASSLVDEQFF
TRBV10-3	TRBJ1-5	CASGQGRNQPQHF
TRBV6-2/TRBV6-3	TRBJ1-1	CASSYSSTGPHEAFF
TRBV6-6	TRBJ1-4	CASSSREGSEKLFF
TRBV28	TRBJ2-3	CASSLDLIDTQYF
TRBV7-2	TRBJ2-7	CASSLAYDRAYEQYF
TRBV6-6	TRBJ2-2	CASRQWGTGNTGELFF
TRBV18	TRBJ2-5	CASSPLVSQETQYF
TRBV12-3/TRBV12-4	TRBJ2-3	CASSRQDTDTQYF
TRBV10-3	TRBJ2-1	CAISVDGSGGRHEQFF
TRBV10-2	TRBJ2-3	CASSDPEGLVPDTQYF
TRBV6-6	TRBJ1-5	CASSPSLAGNQPQHF
TRBV29-1	TRBJ1-5	CSATGGGQPQHF
TRBV7-3	TRBJ2-2	CASSLARGPGAFTGELFF
TRBV10-3	TRBJ2-1	CAISERGPGTVPYNEQFF
TRBV7-2	TRBJ1-2	CASSPRGVRQGYGYTF
TRBV12-3/TRBV12-4	TRBJ1-1	CASSFLYTEAFF
TRBV11-1	TRBJ2-2	CASSLADPNTGELFF
TRBV9	TRBJ2-7	CASSAWDRSYEQYF
TRBV7-6	TRBJ2-2	CASSLGGGYDGELFF
TRBV6-5	TRBJ2-1	CASRGEANEQFF
TRBV7-9	TRBJ2-2	CASSPKVGAGDTGELFF
TRBV9	TRBJ2-1	CASSPQGIEQFF
TRBV29-1	TRBJ2-2	CSVSRTGEPGELFF
TRBV7-3	TRBJ2-5	CASSLTGIDQETQYF
TRBV4-2	TRBJ2-1	CASSQDPRTSGVLSSYNEQFF
TRBV4-2	TRBJ2-6	CASSFRTSGANVLTF
TRBV5-1	TRBJ1-2	CASSRTVQGADGYTF
TRBV7-2	TRBJ2-3	CASSFGRGTDTQYF
TRBV28	TRBJ2-3	CASSLSDRASDTQYF
TRBV7-2	TRBJ2-7	CASSSNIYEQYF
TRBV10-3	TRBJ1-5	CAISGTDRGSNQPQHF
TRBV11-2	TRBJ2-7	CASSLTTGGRYYEQYF
TRBV11-2	TRBJ1-2	CASSLGQVYEGYTF
TRBV28	TRBJ2-2	CASRLPGQGRTGELFF
TRBV6-6	TRBJ2-6	CASSYSDRSSGANVLTF
TRBV5-6	TRBJ1-1	CASRTGIRGNTEAFF
TRBV5-5	TRBJ1-5	CASSLVQQNQPQHF
TRBV9	TRBJ1-3	CASSVDGLSSGNTIYF